This T cell receptor (beta chain) is drawn from a study of cytomegalovirus exposure and HLA in healthy donors. Across the whole study: Assignment to the Caucasian-associated ancestry cluster applied to about 80% of the approximately 420 genotyped donors. Study-wide results and limits: In a later analysis, at a false discovery rate of 0.05, 16,951 TCR beta sequences were associated with HLA alleles.

The length of the CDR3 is 14 residues. Germline-derived CDR1 and CDR2 are MNHEY and SVGAGI. As concerns this clone: The target antigen is unknown.

Primers included in the PCR were 60 Vbeta and 13 Jbeta primers. In the authors' methods: Among the unique TCR beta chains that a later analysis counted, 80 million to 100 million in all, roughly 10 million were shared. The data were produced by immunoSEQ multiplex PCR, yet TCRdb's version contains in-frame clones alone and is incomplete. V and J calls and clone size follow that table, whereas D and trimming were derived from the DNA. The sample shows 110,000 or so clones, 70% to 85% of them seen only once. The genes are TRBV6-5 and TRBJ2-5; D perhaps matches TRBD1 (6 bases). The DNA end is more similar to TRBJ2-7, so the J call may be wrong. Sample: PBMCs. The TCR sequence derives from a woman aged 18-35 years in good health and CMV-seronegative. The CDR3 DNA is TGTGCCAGCCGATCGCCGTACAGGGTACACGAGCAGTACTTC. Translating it yields CASRSPYRVHEQYF.